This TCR beta chain was retrieved from a study of blood T cell repertoires in COVID-19. Study at large: The United States, Italy and Spain were the sources of the acute and convalescent COVID-19 samples.

Source study methods: Using reference gene primer amplification, nucleated cell counts were estimated. The protocol was immunoSEQ multiplex PCR, while the TCRdb copy is restricted to in-frame clones and leaves out a portion. The V and J calls and clone size come from that table; D and trimming were worked out from the DNA. The sample lists roughly 250,000 clones; around 90% were seen once. Germline V gene data show CDR1 as SGHTA and CDR2 as FQGNSA. The CDR3 is 15 amino acids. Unmatched junction bases numbered 7, after V lost 1 base and J lost 7 bases. This chain connects TRBV7-2 to TRBJ2-7; TRBD2 aligns across 10 bases. This TCR was recovered from a woman in her thirties with acute COVID-19. Sequencing was carried out using PBMCs or T cells enriched from blood (not recorded which). CDR3 in DNA: TGTGCCAGCAGCTTAGGGGCTAGCGGGGGCCCTGAGCAGTACTTC. Translating gives CASSLGASGGPEQYF.